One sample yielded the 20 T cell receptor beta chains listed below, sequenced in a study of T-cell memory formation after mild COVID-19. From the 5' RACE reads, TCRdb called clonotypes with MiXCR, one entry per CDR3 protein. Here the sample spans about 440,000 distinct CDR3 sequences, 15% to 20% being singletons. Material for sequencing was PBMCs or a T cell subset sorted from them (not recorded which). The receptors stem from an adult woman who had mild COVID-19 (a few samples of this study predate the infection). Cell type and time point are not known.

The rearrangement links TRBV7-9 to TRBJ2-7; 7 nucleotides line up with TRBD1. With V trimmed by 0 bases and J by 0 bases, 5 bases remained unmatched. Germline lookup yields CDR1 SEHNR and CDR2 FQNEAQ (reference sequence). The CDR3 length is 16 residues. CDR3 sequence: CASSLAQGQISYEQYF. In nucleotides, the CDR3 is TGTGCCAGCAGCTTAGCGCAGGGACAGATCTCCTACGAGCAGTACTTC.

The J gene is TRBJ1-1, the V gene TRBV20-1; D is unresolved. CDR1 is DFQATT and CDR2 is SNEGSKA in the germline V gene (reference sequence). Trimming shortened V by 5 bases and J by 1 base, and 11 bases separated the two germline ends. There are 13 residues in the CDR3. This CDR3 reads CSAGPPQNTEAFF. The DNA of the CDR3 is TGCAGTGCTGGACCGCCACAGAACACTGAAGCTTTCTTT.

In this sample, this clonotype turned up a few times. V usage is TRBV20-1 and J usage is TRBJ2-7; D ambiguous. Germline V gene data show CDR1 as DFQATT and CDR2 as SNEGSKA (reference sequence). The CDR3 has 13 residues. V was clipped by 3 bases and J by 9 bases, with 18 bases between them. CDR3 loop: CSASFGSYPVQYF. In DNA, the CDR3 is TGCAGTGCTAGTTTCGGCTCCTACCCCGTGCAGTACTTC.

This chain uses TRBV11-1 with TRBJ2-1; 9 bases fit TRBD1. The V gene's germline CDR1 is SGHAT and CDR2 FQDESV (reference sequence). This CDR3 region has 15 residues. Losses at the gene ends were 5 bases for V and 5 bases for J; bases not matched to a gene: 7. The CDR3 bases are TGTGCCAGCAGCCTCGACAGGGGGTCCCACAATGAGCAGTTCTTC. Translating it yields CASSLDRGSHNEQFF.

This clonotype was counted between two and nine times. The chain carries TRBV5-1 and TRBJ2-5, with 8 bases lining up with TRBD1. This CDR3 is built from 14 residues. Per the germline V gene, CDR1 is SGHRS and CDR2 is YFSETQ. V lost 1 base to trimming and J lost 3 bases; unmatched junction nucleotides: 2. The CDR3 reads CASSLSTGEETQYF. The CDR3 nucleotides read TGCGCCAGCAGCTTGTCGACAGGGGAAGAGACCCAGTACTTC. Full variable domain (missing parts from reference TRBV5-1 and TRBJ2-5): KAGVTQTPRYLIKTRGQQVTLSCSPISGHRSVSWYQQTPGQGLQFLFEYFSETQRNKGNFPGRFSGRQFSNSRSEMNVSTLELGDSALYLCASSLSTGEETQYFGPGTRLLVL.

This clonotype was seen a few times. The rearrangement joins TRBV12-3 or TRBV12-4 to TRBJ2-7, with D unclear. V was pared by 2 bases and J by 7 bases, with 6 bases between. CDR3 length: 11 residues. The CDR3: CASSLSREQYF. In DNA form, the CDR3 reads TGTGCCAGCAGTTTATCGAGGGAGCAGTACTTC.

The CDR3 sequence is CASSQLAGTGIIRGNQPQHF. The CDR3 nucleotides are TGCGCCAGCAGTCAACTCGCCGGGACAGGGATTATCCGGGGCAATCAGCCCCAGCATTTT. The chain is built from TRBV23-1 and TRBJ1-5; TRBD1 aligns across 9 bases. TRBV23-1 is known as an ORF, though its function is uncertain. V lost 2 bases and J lost 2; bases outside the gene matches: 16. The CDR3 contains 20 residues.

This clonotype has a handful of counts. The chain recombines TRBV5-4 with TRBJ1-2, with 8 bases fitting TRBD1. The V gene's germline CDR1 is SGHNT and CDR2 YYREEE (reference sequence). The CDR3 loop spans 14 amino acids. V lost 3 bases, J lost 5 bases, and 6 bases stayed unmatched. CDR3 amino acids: CASSYRTGTYGYTF. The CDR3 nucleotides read TGTGCCAGCAGCTATAGGACAGGGACTTATGGCTACACCTTC.

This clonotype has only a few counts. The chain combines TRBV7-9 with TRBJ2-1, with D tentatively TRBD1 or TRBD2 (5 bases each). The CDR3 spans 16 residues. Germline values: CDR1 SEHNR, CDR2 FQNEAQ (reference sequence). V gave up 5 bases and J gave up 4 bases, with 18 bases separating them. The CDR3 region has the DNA TGTGCCAGCAGCCCCCGGGACCCCGCCGCTTACAATGAGCAGTTCTTC. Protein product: CASSPRDPAAYNEQFF. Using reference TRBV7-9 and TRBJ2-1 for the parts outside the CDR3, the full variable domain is DTGVSQNPRHKITKRGQNVTFRCDPISEHNRLYWYRQTLGQGPEFLTYFQNEAQLEKSRLLSDRFSAERPKGSFSTLEIQRTEQGDSAMYLCASSPRDPAAYNEQFFGPGTRLTVL.

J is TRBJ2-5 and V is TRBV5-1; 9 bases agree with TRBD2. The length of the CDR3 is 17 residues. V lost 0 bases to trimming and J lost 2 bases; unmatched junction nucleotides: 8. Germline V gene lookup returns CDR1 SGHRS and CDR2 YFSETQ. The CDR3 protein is CASSLAPAGGGQETQYF. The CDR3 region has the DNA TGCGCCAGCAGCTTGGCCCCAGCGGGGGGAGGTCAAGAGACCCAGTACTTC.

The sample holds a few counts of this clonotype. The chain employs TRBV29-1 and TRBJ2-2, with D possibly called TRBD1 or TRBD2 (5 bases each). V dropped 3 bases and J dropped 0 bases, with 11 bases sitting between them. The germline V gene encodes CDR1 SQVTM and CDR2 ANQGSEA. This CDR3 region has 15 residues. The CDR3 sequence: CSVEVGTSNTGELFF. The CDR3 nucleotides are TGCAGCGTTGAGGTCGGGACCTCGAACACCGGGGAGCTGTTTTTT.

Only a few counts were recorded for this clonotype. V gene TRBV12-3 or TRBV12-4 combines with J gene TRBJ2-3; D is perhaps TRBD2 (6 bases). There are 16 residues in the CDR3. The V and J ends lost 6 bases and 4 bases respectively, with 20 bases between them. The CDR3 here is CASSNNRENGPDTQYF. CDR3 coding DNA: TGTGCCAGCAGCAACAACCGGGAGAACGGCCCAGATACGCAGTATTTT.

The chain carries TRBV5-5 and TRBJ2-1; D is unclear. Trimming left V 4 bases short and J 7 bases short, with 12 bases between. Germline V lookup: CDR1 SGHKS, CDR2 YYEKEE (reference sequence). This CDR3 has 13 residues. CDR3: CASSPDLRNEQFF. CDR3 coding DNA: TGTGCCAGCAGCCCCGATCTGAGGAATGAGCAGTTCTTC.

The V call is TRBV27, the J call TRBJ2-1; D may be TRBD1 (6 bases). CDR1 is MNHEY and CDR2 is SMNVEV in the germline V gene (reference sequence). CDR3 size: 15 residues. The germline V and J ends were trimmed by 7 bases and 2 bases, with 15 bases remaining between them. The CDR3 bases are TGTGCCAGCACCTCGCAGGGGACCCCCTACAATGAGCAGTTCTTC. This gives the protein CASTSQGTPYNEQFF.

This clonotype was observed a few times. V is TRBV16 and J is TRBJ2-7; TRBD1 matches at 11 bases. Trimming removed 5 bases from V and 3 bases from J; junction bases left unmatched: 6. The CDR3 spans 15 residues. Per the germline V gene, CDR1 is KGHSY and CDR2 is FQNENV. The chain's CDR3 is CASSGLGQGDYEQYF. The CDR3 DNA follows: TGTGCCAGCAGCGGTCTGGGACAGGGGGACTACGAGCAGTACTTC.

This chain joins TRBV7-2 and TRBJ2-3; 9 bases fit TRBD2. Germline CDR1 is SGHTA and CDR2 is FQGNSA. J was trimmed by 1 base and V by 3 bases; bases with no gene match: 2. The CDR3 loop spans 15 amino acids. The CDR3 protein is CASSLRTSGTDTQYF. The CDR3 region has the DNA TGTGCCAGCAGCTTGCGGACTAGCGGCACAGATACGCAGTATTTT.

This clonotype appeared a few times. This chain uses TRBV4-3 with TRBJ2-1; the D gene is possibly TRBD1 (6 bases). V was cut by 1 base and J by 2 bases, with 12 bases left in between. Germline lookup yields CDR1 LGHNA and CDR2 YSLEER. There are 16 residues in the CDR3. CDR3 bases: TGCGCCAGCAGCCAAGGGTCCAGGGGAACCTACAATGAGCAGTTCTTC. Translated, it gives CASSQGSRGTYNEQFF.

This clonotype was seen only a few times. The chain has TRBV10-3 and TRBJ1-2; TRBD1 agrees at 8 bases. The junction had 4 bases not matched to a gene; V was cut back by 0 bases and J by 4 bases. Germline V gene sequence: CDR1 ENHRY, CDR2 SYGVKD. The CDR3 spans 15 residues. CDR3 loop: CAISESRQGSYGYTF. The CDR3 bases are TGTGCCATCAGTGAGTCGAGACAGGGGTCCTATGGCTACACCTTC.

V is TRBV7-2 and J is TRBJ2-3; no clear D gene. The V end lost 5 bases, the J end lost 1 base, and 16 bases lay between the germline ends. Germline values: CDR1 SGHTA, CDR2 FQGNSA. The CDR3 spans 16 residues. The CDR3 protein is CASSPGRSRGTDTQYF. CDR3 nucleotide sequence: TGTGCCAGCAGCCCGGGCAGGAGTCGGGGCACAGATACGCAGTATTTT. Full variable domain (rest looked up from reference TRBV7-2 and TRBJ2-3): GAGVSQSPSNKVTEKGKDVELRCDPISGHTALYWYRQSLGQGLEFLIYFQGNSAPDKSGLPSDRFSAERTGGSVSTLTIQRTQQEDSAVYLCASSPGRSRGTDTQYFGPGTRLTVL.

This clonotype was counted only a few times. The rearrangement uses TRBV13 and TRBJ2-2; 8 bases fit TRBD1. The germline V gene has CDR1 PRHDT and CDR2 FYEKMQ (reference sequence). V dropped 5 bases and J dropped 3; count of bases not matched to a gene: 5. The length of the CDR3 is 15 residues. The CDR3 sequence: CASSRTGTYTGELFF. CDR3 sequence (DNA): TGTGCCAGCAGCCGGACAGGGACTTACACCGGGGAGCTGTTTTTT. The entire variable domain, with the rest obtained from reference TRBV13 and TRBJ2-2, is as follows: AAGVIQSPRHLIKEKRETATLKCYPIPRHDTVYWYQQGPGQDPQFLISFYEKMQSDKGSIPDRFSAQQFSDYHSELNMSSLELGDSALYFCASSRTGTYTGELFFGEGSRLTVL.